This T cell receptor beta chain appears in the sequencing data of a study of cytomegalovirus exposure and HLA in healthy donors. Study observations and caveats: A later analysis found TCR association rates differed by HLA locus, highest for DRB1 and lowest for HLA-C.

The CDR3 spans 13 residues. Germline values: CDR1 MNHEY, CDR2 SVGAGI. The V end was cut by 2 bases, the J end by 2 bases, with 3 bases between. The study ran its PCR with 60 Vbeta and 13 Jbeta primers. The protocol was immunoSEQ multiplex PCR, while the TCRdb copy is restricted to in-frame clones and leaves out a portion. The sample includes about 120,000 clones, 66% of them seen just once. In regard to this clone: The antigen remains unidentified.

This chain uses TRBV6-5 with TRBJ2-2; D gene uncertain. This clonotype was obtained from a man aged 18 to 30 in good health and CMV-seronegative. Sample: PBMCs. Here the CDR3 reads CASSYQNTGELFF. DNA of the CDR3: TGTGCCAGCAGTTACCAAAACACCGGGGAGCTGTTTTTT.